Included here is one TCR beta chain sequence, with context. The CDR3 is 15 residues long. Germline V gene data show CDR1 as LGHNA and CDR2 as YSLEER. Using the 5' RACE reads, TCRdb records one entry per CDR3 protein without DNA. The listing records roughly 430,000 distinct CDR3 sequences. This entry comes from a study of T cells expressing NK-cell markers. Study overall: Sorted T-cell subsets CD3+CD56+NKG2C+, CD3+CD56+NKG2C- and CD3+CD56-NKG2C+ were TCR beta-sequenced.

The chain couples TRBV4-3 to TRBJ2-3. The sequence came from a woman aged 18 to 75 in good health. Sample: blood T cells: a sorted CD56 or NKG2C T cell subset, CD4+ or CD8+ T cells, or bulk PBMC T cells (not recorded which). CDR3 protein: CASSQSLPSTDTQYF.